This T cell receptor (beta chain) was captured by sequencing in a study of neurological immune-mediated disorders (dated by TCRdb to between 2017 and 2020). Notes on the research overall: Using UMI-based sequencing, the study compared peripheral blood TCR-beta repertoires from patients with HTLV-I-associated myelopathy (HAM/TSP), patients with multiple sclerosis, and healthy controls. Alongside PBMC samples, the set of 80 to 130 TCR-beta libraries contained longitudinal samples, technical triplicates, and paired CD4+ and CD8+ T-cell subsets that had been sorted. To precisely calculate how much the frequency of each individual clone varied, libraries were sequenced in technical triplicate. The cohort comprised about 68 subjects: approximately 15 HAM/TSP patients, some 34 multiple sclerosis patients and some 20 healthy controls.

cDNA was synthesized by template-switch 5'RACE using a primer with a 10-nucleotide random unique molecular identifier that tagged each TCR transcript. Every sequencing run covered 15-18 subjects and yielded more than 180 million TCR-beta sequences. The RNeasy kit was used to extract total RNA. Using the KAPA Real-time Library Amplification kit, TCR-beta VDJ regions were amplified with primers for the TCR constant region and the 5'RACE anchor. Sample indexes and Illumina adaptors were added in a first PCR, after which library yield was increased in a second PCR. After Ampure bead purification, the TCR product of roughly 650 bp was size-selected on a 2% E-gel SizeSelection system. Before pooling, library quality was checked on a Bioanalyzer, concentration was measured with Qubit, and libraries were quantified with the Kapa Library Quantification kit. Libraries were sequenced paired-end 2 x 150 bp on an Illumina HiSeq 2500. To increase sequence diversity, about 25-30% phiX was spiked into each library pool. Per the authors' processing: The quality-filtered reads were processed with the UMI-based MiGEC pipeline, whose error correction step removed more than 80% of the raw TCR sequences. IMGT germline references were used for aligning VDJ genes, and each clonotype was defined as a unique CDR3 amino acid sequence together with its V-J genes. Clonal expansion, Shannon diversity and CDR3 relatedness (CalcPairwiseDistances, ClusterSamples) were evaluated with VDJtools, and phylogenetic trees were built with CLCbio workbench. Using coefficient-of-variation modelling across technical triplicates, the study counted a clone as expanded if it had at least 8 unique UMIs. In-frame beta chains were kept once TCRdb had trimmed the public reads at Q25 with fastp and called clones with MiXCR. Each entry is one CDR3 protein sequence, shown with its most common DNA and genes. The V and J calls reflect TCRdb's pipeline rather than the authors' work. In this sample the table shows 25,000 to 30,000 distinct CDR3 sequences, less than 20% of which occur a single time. 4.5% to 5% of the sample goes to the ten largest clones.

This specimen's time point label, interpreted: technical triplicate 3. Sorted-subset TCR libraries were prepared from about a million sorted CD4+ or CD8+ T cells. Peripheral blood underwent Ficoll-Hypaque density gradient centrifugation to isolate PBMCs, which were then cryopreserved in liquid nitrogen. Paired sorted CD4+ and CD8+ subsets came from healthy controls, HAM/TSP patients and MS patients. Per the germline V gene, SGHRS is the CDR1 and YFSETQ is the CDR2. The CDR3 starts with the cysteine, ends with the phenylalanine, and has 16 residues. CDR3 DNA is the only sequence kept; it has 48 bases, read in frame from the first base. What the study reported, not specific to this receptor: TCR clonal expansion was highest in HAM/TSP patients and lowest in MS patients, with MS patients falling below even healthy controls. Expanded clones from different subjects shared no identical CDR3 amino acid sequences, which suggests that TCR-beta repertoires were private in all groups.

Turning to this clonotype: The target of this receptor is not known. The germline gene is not matched at one end of the junction; a read error may be the cause.

Source material: CD4+ T cells from blood. This receptor was identified in a female donor with HTLV-1-associated myelopathy (HAM/TSP). The rearrangement combines TRBV5-1 with TRBJ2-3, with 7 bases aligning to TRBD2. The nucleotides are TGCGCCAGCAGCTTGCAGGCTAGCGGTGGCACAGATACGCGGTATTTT. Its translation is CASSLQASGGTDTRYF.